These T cell receptor beta chains were read from a single sample in a study of cytomegalovirus exposure and HLA in healthy donors. Repertoires were generated with immunoSEQ multiplex PCR, while TCRdb's copy carries only in-frame clones and drops some. This sample yields over 85,000 clones, of which approximately 86% are seen a single time; approximately 1.8% belongs to the top ten. Sample: PBMCs. All receptors derive from a man aged 35-49 years in good health and CMV-seronegative. Both conserved end residues are part of each CDR3. D genes are given only for firm matches. Clone size appears in some rows only: once, few, many, or a class for an expanded clone.

CDR3aa: CASSQSRLAGGPSTDTQYF
CDR3nt: TGCGCCAGCAGCCAGAGTCGACTAGCGGGGGGGCCGAGCACAGATACGCAGTATTTT
abundance: NA
v_gene: TRBV4-1
j_gene: TRBJ2-3
d_gene: TRBD2

CDR3aa: CASSTRTGGFDEQYF
CDR3nt: TGTGCCAGTAGTACCCGGACAGGGGGTTTCGACGAGCAGTACTTC
abundance: NA
v_gene: TRBV19
j_gene: TRBJ2-7
d_gene: TRBD1

CDR3aa: CASSLRRVPGNTEAFF
CDR3nt: TGTGCCAGCAGTTTGAGACGGGTTCCTGGGAACACTGAAGCTTTCTTT
abundance: NA
v_gene: TRBV27
j_gene: TRBJ1-1
d_gene: NA

CDR3aa: CASSKNPSGGRGNEQFF
CDR3nt: TGTGCCAGCAGCAAAAACCCTAGCGGGGGGCGAGGCAATGAGCAGTTCTTC
abundance: NA
v_gene: TRBV9
j_gene: TRBJ2-1
d_gene: TRBD2

CDR3aa: CASKTPGVYEQYF
CDR3nt: TGTGCCAGCAAAACCCCCGGGGTCTACGAGCAGTACTTC
abundance: NA
v_gene: TRBV28
j_gene: TRBJ2-7
d_gene: NA

CDR3aa: CASSDQGQGQPQHF
CDR3nt: TGTGCCAGCTCAGATCAGGGGCAGGGACAGCCCCAGCATTTT
abundance: NA
v_gene: TRBV18
j_gene: TRBJ1-5
d_gene: NA

CDR3aa: CASTIRGDYGYTF
CDR3nt: TGTGCCAGCACCATCCGGGGGGACTATGGCTACACCTTC
abundance: NA
v_gene: TRBV13
j_gene: TRBJ1-2
d_gene: NA

CDR3aa: CASSEWGQGADTQYF
CDR3nt: TGTGCCAGCAGTGAATGGGGACAGGGGGCAGATACGCAGTATTTT
abundance: NA
v_gene: TRBV25-1
j_gene: TRBJ2-3
d_gene: TRBD1

CDR3aa: CASSWGTGENSPLHF
CDR3nt: TGCGCCAGCAGCTGGGGGACAGGAGAGAATTCACCCCTCCACTTT
abundance: NA
v_gene: TRBV5-1
j_gene: TRBJ1-6
d_gene: TRBD1

CDR3aa: CASSFLNMNTEAFF
CDR3nt: TGTGCCAGCAGCTTTCTGAACATGAACACTGAAGCTTTCTTT
abundance: NA
v_gene: TRBV7-2
j_gene: TRBJ1-1
d_gene: NA

CDR3aa: CAWSPPTSGGRTGELFF
CDR3nt: TGTGCCTGGAGTCCCCCGACTAGCGGGGGTCGGACCGGGGAGCTGTTTTTT
abundance: NA
v_gene: TRBV30
j_gene: TRBJ2-2
d_gene: TRBD2

CDR3aa: CASSLDRRKGYEQYF
CDR3nt: TGTGCCAGCAGCCTTGACAGGAGGAAAGGCTACGAGCAGTACTTC
abundance: few
v_gene: TRBV7-6
j_gene: TRBJ2-7
d_gene: NA

CDR3aa: CAWSVRAGQPQHF
CDR3nt: TGTGCCTGGAGTGTTCGGGCGGGCCAGCCCCAGCATTTT
abundance: NA
v_gene: TRBV30
j_gene: TRBJ1-5
d_gene: NA

CDR3aa: CSALNGGLYGYTF
CDR3nt: TGCAGCGCCCTGAACGGGGGACTGTATGGCTACACCTTC
abundance: NA
v_gene: TRBV29-1
j_gene: TRBJ1-2
d_gene: NA

CDR3aa: CASSEPGQTEAFF
CDR3nt: TGTGCCAGCAGTGAACCGGGACAGACTGAAGCTTTCTTT
abundance: NA
v_gene: TRBV25-1
j_gene: TRBJ1-1
d_gene: TRBD1

CDR3aa: CATSKDRGSWETQYF
CDR3nt: TGTGCCACCAGCAAAGATAGGGGTTCCTGGGAGACCCAGTACTTC
abundance: NA
v_gene: TRBV15
j_gene: TRBJ2-5
d_gene: NA

CDR3aa: CASSPLDRENSPLHF
CDR3nt: TGTGCCAGCTCACCATTGGACAGAGAAAATTCACCCCTCCACTTT
abundance: NA
v_gene: TRBV18
j_gene: TRBJ1-6
d_gene: NA

CDR3aa: CASSPGLESTDTQYF
CDR3nt: TGTGCCAGCTCACCTGGACTAGAAAGCACAGATACGCAGTATTTT
abundance: NA
v_gene: TRBV18
j_gene: TRBJ2-3
d_gene: TRBD2

CDR3aa: CASSLSRGSSYEQYF
CDR3nt: TGTGCCAGCAGTTTATCGCGGGGGAGCTCCTACGAGCAGTACTTC
abundance: NA
v_gene: TRBV27
j_gene: TRBJ2-7
d_gene: TRBD2

CDR3aa: CASSRQAGNEKLFF
CDR3nt: TGTGCCAGCAGCAGACAGGCCGGTAATGAAAAACTGTTTTTT
abundance: once
v_gene: TRBV6-5
j_gene: TRBJ1-4
d_gene: NA

CDR3aa: CASSERQGLAYEQYF
CDR3nt: TGCGCCAGCAGCGAAAGACAGGGTCTAGCCTACGAGCAGTACTTC
abundance: NA
v_gene: TRBV5-1
j_gene: TRBJ2-7
d_gene: TRBD1

CDR3aa: CASTPGRLQMETQYF
CDR3nt: TGTGCCAGTACCCCGGGTAGACTGCAGATGGAGACCCAGTACTTC
abundance: NA
v_gene: TRBV19
j_gene: TRBJ2-5
d_gene: NA

CDR3aa: CASSPSPGTSGVQYF
CDR3nt: TGTGCCAGCAGCCCCTCGCCCGGGACTAGCGGAGTGCAGTACTTC
abundance: NA
v_gene: TRBV7-2
j_gene: TRBJ2-7
d_gene: TRBD2